These 17 T cell receptor beta chains were all obtained from the same sample, sequenced in a study of Graves' ophthalmopathy and Graves' hyperthyroidism. Beta-chain TCR CDR3 regions were amplified from RNA transcripts. First-round RT-PCR relied on HTBI primers, and a second-round multiplex PCR came next. Using its own MiXCR run on the multiplex PCR reads, TCRdb lists one record per CDR3 protein. The data hold about 740,000 distinct CDR3 sequences, with roughly 41% observed a single time. The sequenced sample consisted of peripheral blood. These receptors were collected from an adult man with Graves' ophthalmopathy.

CDR3: CASSFNTGMNTGELFF. In DNA form, the CDR3 reads TGCGCCAGCAGCTTTAACACAGGGATGAACACCGGGGAGCTGTTTTTT. The genes are TRBV5-1 and TRBJ2-2, with D perhaps matching TRBD1 (6 bases). This CDR3 comprises 16 residues. Germline CDR1 SGHRS, CDR2 YFSETQ. V was trimmed by 2 bases and J by 1 base, leaving 12 bases between them.

This clonotype came up a few times. The chain couples TRBV20-1 to TRBJ1-1; possible D gene TRBD1, 6 bases. The V and J ends lost 6 bases and 1 base respectively, with 15 bases between them. Germline-derived CDR1 and CDR2 are DFQATT and SNEGSKA (reference sequence). The CDR3 length is 14 residues. The DNA of the CDR3 is TGCAGTGCCCTCTACCGGGACACGAACACTGAAGCTTTCTTT. It translates to CSALYRDTNTEAFF.

This clonotype was picked up a small number of times. Here the CDR3 DNA reads TGTGCCAGCATCCTGGCAGGGGGCAGCTACGAGCAGTACTTC. This translates into CASILAGGSYEQYF. V is TRBV6-5 and J is TRBJ2-7; the match to TRBD1 covers 8 bases. Unmatched junction bases numbered 8, after V lost 7 bases and J lost 3 bases. The CDR3 runs 14 residues. Germline CDR1 is MNHEY and CDR2 is SVGAGI.

To note about this clonotype: An end of the junction does not agree with germline; a read error may underlie this. The chain joins TRBV10-3 to TRBJ1-1; D is perhaps TRBD1 (5 bases). CDR3 size: 16 residues. CDR1 and CDR2 (germline): ENHRY, SYGVKD. The DNA for the CDR3 is TGTGCCAGCAGTTACGGGGCAGCCAGGATGAACACTGAAGCTTTCTTT. This translates into CASSYGAARMNTEAFF.

The table lists this clonotype with a few counts. The chain couples TRBV2 to TRBJ1-5; maybe TRBD1 (5 bases). The germline gives CDR1 SNHLY, CDR2 FYNNEI. The germline V and J ends were trimmed by 4 bases and 7 bases, with 20 bases remaining between them. The CDR3 is 16 residues long. CDR3 DNA: TGTGCCAGCAGTGTTGTAGGGGCGCGAGGTGGGCAGCCCCAGCATTTT. Its translation is CASSVVGARGGQPQHF.

This clonotype was seen a few times. The rearrangement uses TRBV29-1 and TRBJ2-1; 9 nucleotides line up with TRBD1. The ends lost 8 bases at V and 7 bases at J; junction bases unmatched: 6. CDR3 length: 12 amino acids. The germline CDR1 and CDR2 sequences are SQVTM and ANQGSEA. DNA for the CDR3: TGCAGCACCGGACAGGGGCAGAATGAGCAGTTCTTC. Encoded protein: CSTGQGQNEQFF.

The chain combines TRBV7-9 with TRBJ2-5, with a tentative D call TRBD2 (6 bases). The CDR3 has 17 residues. Germline CDR1 SEHNR, CDR2 FQNEAQ (reference sequence). Trimming shortened V by 5 bases and J by 1 base, and 20 bases separated the two germline ends. CDR3 in DNA: TGTGCCAGCAGCCCCCGGGGGTTCTCGAGGGTCCAAGAGACCCAGTACTTC. It specifies CASSPRGFSRVQETQYF.

The sample holds many counts of this clonotype. V is TRBV7-8 and J is TRBJ2-5; D is perhaps TRBD1 (5 bases). The CDR3 runs 14 residues. CDR1 is SGHVS and CDR2 is FQNEAQ in the germline V gene. Trimming shortened V by 3 bases and J by 7 bases, and 15 bases separated the two germline ends. The CDR3 here is CASSLGQGIATQYF. The CDR3 nucleotides are TGTGCCAGCAGCTTGGGGCAGGGCATCGCGACCCAGTACTTC. Full variable domain (missing parts from reference TRBV7-8 and TRBJ2-5): GAGVSQSPRYKVAKRGQDVALRCDPISGHVSLFWYQQALGQGPEFLTYFQNEAQLDKSGLPSDRFFAERPEGSVSTLKIQRTQQEDSAVYLCASSLGQGIATQYFGPGTRLLVL.

The sample holds a few counts of this clonotype. V usage is TRBV9 and J usage is TRBJ2-2; 13 bases are a match to TRBD2. The trim removed 4 bases at V and 7 bases at J, leaving 4 bases unmatched. The CDR3 sequence is 15 residues long. Germline values: CDR1 SGDLS, CDR2 YYNGEE. For the CDR3, the DNA is TGTGCCAGCAGCCTCGGGACTAGCGGGGTCGGGGAGCTGTTTTTT. Protein sequence: CASSLGTSGVGELFF.

This clonotype has a handful of counts. V usage is TRBV20-1 and J usage is TRBJ1-4, with a tentative D call TRBD1 (5 bases). V lost 5 bases to trimming and J lost 8 bases, with 21 bases between them. The CDR3 is 15 residues long. Per the germline V gene, CDR1 is DFQATT and CDR2 is SNEGSKA (reference sequence). CDR3 protein: CSARNPGSGTEKLFF. The DNA of the CDR3 is TGCAGTGCTCGGAACCCGGGGTCCGGGACGGAAAAACTGTTTTTT.

This clonotype was recorded a few times. This chain joins TRBV7-8 and TRBJ1-6; the D gene is possibly TRBD1 (6 bases). Germline-derived CDR1 and CDR2 are SGHVS and FQNEAQ. CDR3 length: 13 residues. Trimming shortened V by 11 bases and J by 7 bases, and 15 bases separated the two germline ends. The CDR3 region is CAWKPGVNSPLHF. The DNA of the CDR3 is TGTGCCTGGAAACCAGGGGTCAATTCACCCCTCCACTTT.

Notes on this clonotype: Germline is not matched at one junction end, which may reflect a read error. In DNA form, the CDR3 reads TGTGCCAGCAGTCTCGGCTACGAGCAGTGCTTC. Translated: CASSLGYEQCF. V is TRBV2 and J is TRBJ2-7; D remains ambiguous. The CDR3 runs to 11 residues. CDR1 and CDR2 from the germline V gene are SNHLY and FYNNEI.

This clonotype was observed at least ten times. J is TRBJ2-5 and V is TRBV29-1, with 7 bases identical to TRBD2. The V segment lost 1 base and the J segment 4 bases; nucleotides outside the gene matches: 15. The germline gives CDR1 SQVTM, CDR2 ANQGSEA. The CDR3 sequence is 17 residues long. The CDR3 region is CSVEGALRRTSPETQYF. CDR3 in DNA: TGCAGCGTTGAAGGGGCGCTCAGGAGGACTAGTCCAGAGACCCAGTACTTC.

In its sample, this clonotype was seen many times. The chain recombines TRBV10-1 with TRBJ2-5, with D possibly being TRBD1 or TRBD2 (5 bases each). Trimming cost V 4 bases and J 5 bases, with 11 bases left between them. Germline V gene lookup returns CDR1 WNHNN and CDR2 SYGVQD (reference sequence). The CDR3 sequence is 13 residues long. CDR3: CASSVSREETQYF. The CDR3 nucleotides are TGCGCCAGCAGTGTGTCCAGGGAGGAGACCCAGTACTTC.

Of note for this clonotype: One base away lies a much larger clone, so this may be a sequencing read error. This chain joins TRBV7-7 and TRBJ2-5; 7 nucleotides agree with TRBD2. The germline V gene encodes CDR1 SSHAT and CDR2 FNYEAQ (reference sequence). This CDR3 is built from 14 residues. The CDR3 sequence is CASSLASRGEIQYF. For the CDR3, the DNA is TGTGCTAGCAGCTTAGCTTCCCGGGGGGAGATCCAGTACTTC.

The V call is TRBV25-1, the J call TRBJ2-3; 11 nucleotides line up with TRBD1. Germline loops: CDR1 MGHDK, CDR2 SYGVNS. The CDR3 is 17 amino acids. The trim removed 2 bases at V and 1 base at J, leaving 5 bases unmatched. This chain's CDR3 is CASSEPPGQGGTDTQYF. The CDR3 nucleotides read TGTGCCAGCAGTGAACCTCCGGGACAGGGGGGCACAGATACGCAGTATTTT.

This clonotype has ten or more counts. The chain carries TRBV5-8 and TRBJ1-2, with D uncertain. Trimming took 4 bases from V and 4 from J, leaving 14 bases between them. The length of the CDR3 is 14 residues. Germline V gene sequence: CDR1 SGHTS, CDR2 YDEGEE. The CDR3 loop reads CASSLEGLPYGYTF. The DNA for the CDR3 is TGTGCCAGCAGCCTGGAGGGCCTGCCCTATGGCTACACCTTC.